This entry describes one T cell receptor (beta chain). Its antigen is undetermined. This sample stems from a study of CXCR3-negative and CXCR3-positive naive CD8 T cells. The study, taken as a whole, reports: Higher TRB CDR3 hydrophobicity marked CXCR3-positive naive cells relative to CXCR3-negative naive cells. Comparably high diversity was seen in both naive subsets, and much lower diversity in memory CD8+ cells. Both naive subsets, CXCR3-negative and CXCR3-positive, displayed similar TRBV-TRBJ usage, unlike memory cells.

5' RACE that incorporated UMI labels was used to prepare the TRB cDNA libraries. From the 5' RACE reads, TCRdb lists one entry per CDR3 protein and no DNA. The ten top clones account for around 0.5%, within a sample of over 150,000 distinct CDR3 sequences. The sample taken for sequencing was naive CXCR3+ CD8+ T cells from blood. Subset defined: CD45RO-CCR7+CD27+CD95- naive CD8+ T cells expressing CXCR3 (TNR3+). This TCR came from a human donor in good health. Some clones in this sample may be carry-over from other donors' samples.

This CDR3 reads CASSPAAGVMSTDTQYF. This rearrangement joins TRBV28 to TRBJ2-3; with no DNA, the TCRdb D assignment of TRBD2 cannot be verified. There are 17 residues in the CDR3. CDR1 and CDR2 from the germline V gene are MDHEN and SYDVKM.